A selection of T cell receptor beta chains follows, all from one sample in a study of tumor-infiltrating lymphocytes in primary liver carcinoma. Via MiXCR, TCRdb re-called the multiplex PCR reads, giving one row per CDR3 protein. The repertoire includes tens of thousands of distinct CDR3 sequences, about three quarters of them detected once, and 15% to 20% sits in the top ten. What was sequenced was liver tumor tissue from sampling region 2. All receptors come from a middle-aged man with primary liver carcinoma and hepatitis B virus infection. Each CDR3 is given with its conserved first and last residue. The order of the fields is V gene, D gene, clone size, CDR3 length, J gene, CDR3 DNA, CDR3 protein. A D gene is named only where the DNA matches it firmly. Clone size, where shown, is once, few, many, or a class for clones that have expanded.

v_gene: TRBV30; d_gene: -; abundance: -; len: 11; j_gene: TRBJ1-1; CDR3nt: TGTACCTGGGGGAGTGCAACTGAAGCTTTCTTT; CDR3aa: CTWGSATEAFF
v_gene: TRBV12-3/TRBV12-4; d_gene: -; abundance: medium-sized; len: 13; j_gene: TRBJ2-5; CDR3nt: TGTGCCAGCAGTTTAATTGAGGGGGAGACCCAGTACTTC; CDR3aa: CASSLIEGETQYF
v_gene: TRBV28; d_gene: TRBD2; abundance: -; len: 16; j_gene: TRBJ2-7; CDR3nt: TGTGCCAGCAGCCCAATGACTAGCGGGCCTTCCTACGAGCAGTACTTC; CDR3aa: CASSPMTSGPSYEQYF
v_gene: TRBV28; d_gene: -; abundance: -; len: 16; j_gene: TRBJ2-2; CDR3nt: TGTGCCAGCAGTCCATTCCGACGGCTCTCTACCTGGGAGCTGTTTTTT; CDR3aa: CASSPFRRLSTWELFF
v_gene: TRBV7-9; d_gene: TRBD2; abundance: -; len: 16; j_gene: TRBJ2-2; CDR3nt: TGTGCCAGCAGCCCCCCTAGCGGGAGAAGGAGCGGGGGGCTATTTTTT; CDR3aa: CASSPPSGRRSGGLFF
v_gene: TRBV14; d_gene: TRBD2; abundance: -; len: 17; j_gene: TRBJ2-1; CDR3nt: TGTGCCATCAGCCAAGATCTCCGGACAAGCGGGAGAAATGAGCAGTTCTTC; CDR3aa: CAISQDLRTSGRNEQFF
v_gene: TRBV7-9; d_gene: TRBD1; abundance: -; len: 15; j_gene: TRBJ2-3; CDR3nt: TGTACCGGCAGCTCGGACAGGGACGGGGCAGATACGCAATATTTT; CDR3aa: CTGSSDRDGADTQYF
v_gene: TRBV7-8; d_gene: TRBD2; abundance: -; len: 11; j_gene: TRBJ2-3; CDR3nt: TGTGCCGGCAGCGCGGGAGATATGCAGTATTTT; CDR3aa: CAGSAGDMQYF
v_gene: TRBV19; d_gene: TRBD2; abundance: -; len: 14; j_gene: TRBJ2-1; CDR3nt: TGTGCCACCATATGCGGGAGTGTTTACAATGAGCAGTTCTTC; CDR3aa: CATICGSVYNEQFF
v_gene: TRBV29-1; d_gene: -; abundance: few; len: 13; j_gene: TRBJ2-1; CDR3nt: TGCAGCGATTCTAAGGTGGGATACAATGGGCAGTTCTTC; CDR3aa: CSDSKVGYNGQFF
v_gene: TRBV14; d_gene: -; abundance: -; len: 12; j_gene: TRBJ2-3; CDR3nt: TGTGCCAGCAGCCAAACCACGGATATGCAGTATTTT; CDR3aa: CASSQTTDMQYF
v_gene: TRBV6-6; d_gene: TRBD2; abundance: -; len: 19; j_gene: TRBJ2-1; CDR3nt: TGTGCCAGCAGTTACTCACTAGCGGGTGGATCGAGCACATACAATGAGCAGTTCTTC; CDR3aa: CASSYSLAGGSSTYNEQFF
v_gene: TRBV11-2; d_gene: -; abundance: -; len: 15; j_gene: TRBJ2-6; CDR3nt: TGTGACACCCAACGGCCGCGCTCTGGGGCTAACGTCCTGACTTTC; CDR3aa: CDTQRPRSGANVLTF
v_gene: TRBV15; d_gene: -; abundance: many; len: 13; j_gene: TRBJ1-6; CDR3nt: TGTGCCACCAGGGGCCTCCGGGATTCACCCCTCCACTTT; CDR3aa: CATRGLRDSPLHF
v_gene: TRBV7-9; d_gene: -; abundance: -; len: 14; j_gene: TRBJ2-1; CDR3nt: TGTGCCAGCGGCATAGGAAATACATGCGATGAGCAGTTCTTC; CDR3aa: CASGIGNTCDEQFF
v_gene: TRBV7-9; d_gene: -; abundance: -; len: 15; j_gene: TRBJ2-1; CDR3nt: TGTGCCAACAGTGATAGTTTATCCGAAAAGAATGAGCAGTTCTTC; CDR3aa: CANSDSLSEKNEQFF
v_gene: TRBV6-1; d_gene: -; abundance: medium-sized; len: 18; j_gene: TRBJ2-2; CDR3nt: TGTGCCAGCAGTGAAGCGCTTCTAGGGGGAGCGAACACCGGGGAGCTGTTTTTT; CDR3aa: CASSEALLGGANTGELFF
v_gene: TRBV11-2; d_gene: -; abundance: -; len: 16; j_gene: TRBJ2-5; CDR3nt: TGTGCCAGCAGCTCAGGGCCGGATAACCTCCAAGATACCCAGTACTTC; CDR3aa: CASSSGPDNLQDTQYF
v_gene: TRBV11-3; d_gene: -; abundance: -; len: 14; j_gene: TRBJ2-1; CDR3nt: TGTGCCAGCAGTTTAGGACGGGAGAAAATTGAGAAGTTCTTC; CDR3aa: CASSLGREKIEKFF
v_gene: TRBV30; d_gene: -; abundance: many; len: 15; j_gene: TRBJ1-5; CDR3nt: TGTGCCTGGAGTGGGGCCGGGTGGGCCTTGAATCCCCAGCATTTT; CDR3aa: CAWSGAGWALNPQHF
v_gene: TRBV5-5; d_gene: -; abundance: few; len: 14; j_gene: TRBJ2-7; CDR3nt: TGTGCCAGCAGCTTGGTTCCACGTAAAGGAGAGCAATACTTC; CDR3aa: CASSLVPRKGEQYF
v_gene: TRBV12-3/TRBV12-4; d_gene: -; abundance: -; len: 15; j_gene: TRBJ1-5; CDR3nt: TGTGCCAACACGCGGGGCACCGCAATAAATCAGCCTCAGAATTTT; CDR3aa: CANTRGTAINQPQNF
v_gene: TRBV6-1; d_gene: -; abundance: -; len: 14; j_gene: TRBJ1-5; CDR3nt: TGTGCCGGCAGTGAGGCGAGGAAAAAGGCACCACAGCATTTT; CDR3aa: CAGSEARKKAPQHF
v_gene: TRBV11-1; d_gene: -; abundance: few; len: 13; j_gene: TRBJ1-6; CDR3nt: TGTGCTAGCAGCCGGACACTGGTTTCACTCCTCCACTTC; CDR3aa: CASSRTLVSLLHF
v_gene: TRBV6-1; d_gene: TRBD2; abundance: once; len: 18; j_gene: TRBJ2-6; CDR3nt: TGTGCCAACAGACCTCTTAGCGGGGGCTTCTCTGGGGCCAACGTCCTGACTTTC; CDR3aa: CANRPLSGGFSGANVLTF
v_gene: TRBV29-1; d_gene: TRBD2; abundance: -; len: 15; j_gene: TRBJ2-7; CDR3nt: TGCAGTGTTGAAGTCAAGGGACTAGGAGAGGACGAGCAGTGCTTC; CDR3aa: CSVEVKGLGEDEQCF
v_gene: TRBV28; d_gene: -; abundance: many; len: 14; j_gene: TRBJ2-5; CDR3nt: TGTGCCAGCAGCACCCTGACTGGAAAAGAGACCCAGTACTTC; CDR3aa: CASSTLTGKETQYF
v_gene: TRBV6-1; d_gene: -; abundance: -; len: 14; j_gene: TRBJ2-1; CDR3nt: TGTACCCGCTGGTCCGGGAGACCCGTCAATGAGCAGTTCTTC; CDR3aa: CTRWSGRPVNEQFF
v_gene: TRBV29-1; d_gene: TRBD2; abundance: medium-sized; len: 17; j_gene: TRBJ2-1; CDR3nt: TGCAGCGTTGAAGGGAGGGGCCTAGCGGAGATCTACAATGAGCAGTTCTTC; CDR3aa: CSVEGRGLAEIYNEQFF
v_gene: TRBV5-4; d_gene: -; abundance: -; len: 16; j_gene: TRBJ2-1; CDR3nt: TGTGCCAGCAGCCGCGGCGGAGGGGGCTTTGTGAATGAGCAGTTCTTC; CDR3aa: CASSRGGGGFVNEQFF
v_gene: TRBV6-2/TRBV6-3; d_gene: -; abundance: few; len: 13; j_gene: TRBJ2-7; CDR3nt: TGTGCCAGCTGTTACGAGGTAGCCTACGAGCAGTATTTC; CDR3aa: CASCYEVAYEQYF
v_gene: TRBV6-4; d_gene: -; abundance: -; len: 13; j_gene: TRBJ2-1; CDR3nt: TGTACCAACAGTGCCCAAGGGCAGAATGAGCAGTTCTTC; CDR3aa: CTNSAQGQNEQFF
v_gene: TRBV20-1; d_gene: -; abundance: many; len: 14; j_gene: TRBJ2-7; CDR3nt: TGCAGTGCCCTGGTCCGGGACCGCAGCTACGAGCAGTACTTC; CDR3aa: CSALVRDRSYEQYF
v_gene: TRBV7-9; d_gene: -; abundance: -; len: 13; j_gene: TRBJ2-7; CDR3nt: TGTGCCAGCAGCACTACGGGCCCATACGAGCAGTACTTC; CDR3aa: CASSTTGPYEQYF
v_gene: TRBV6-6; d_gene: -; abundance: -; len: 13; j_gene: TRBJ2-7; CDR3nt: TGTGCCAGCAGTTCTCATCGGGACTACGAGCAGTACTTC; CDR3aa: CASSSHRDYEQYF
v_gene: TRBV5-4; d_gene: -; abundance: -; len: 16; j_gene: TRBJ2-2; CDR3nt: TGTGCCAGCTGCTTGGGAGGTAGCGGAAGGACCGGGGAGCCGTTTTTT; CDR3aa: CASCLGGSGRTGEPFF
v_gene: TRBV6-1; d_gene: -; abundance: -; len: 15; j_gene: TRBJ2-1; CDR3nt: TGTGCCAGAAGTGAAGCATGGGGGACCTACAATGAGCAGTTCTTC; CDR3aa: CARSEAWGTYNEQFF
v_gene: TRBV10-2; d_gene: -; abundance: many; len: 12; j_gene: TRBJ2-1; CDR3nt: TGCGCCAGCAGTGAGTCGACTCGGGGTCAGGGCTTC; CDR3aa: CASSESTRGQGF
v_gene: TRBV5-4; d_gene: -; abundance: -; len: 15; j_gene: TRBJ2-7; CDR3nt: TGTGTCAGTAGCCCAACCGGGATAGGGATCAACGAGCAGTACTTC; CDR3aa: CVSSPTGIGINEQYF
v_gene: TRBV11-2; d_gene: -; abundance: -; len: 13; j_gene: TRBJ2-1; CDR3nt: TGTGCCACCAGCTTAGGACAGATTATTGAGCATTTCTTC; CDR3aa: CATSLGQIIEHFF
v_gene: TRBV6-1; d_gene: TRBD2; abundance: medium-sized; len: 15; j_gene: TRBJ2-1; CDR3nt: TGTGCCAGCATCCCAAGGCTAGCGGGATGGGATGAGCAGTTCTTC; CDR3aa: CASIPRLAGWDEQFF
v_gene: TRBV12-3/TRBV12-4; d_gene: -; abundance: -; len: 14; j_gene: TRBJ1-1; CDR3nt: TGTGCTAGCAATTTGGTGGATAGGGACACTGAAACTTTCTTT; CDR3aa: CASNLVDRDTETFF
v_gene: TRBV28; d_gene: -; abundance: -; len: 15; j_gene: TRBJ2-3; CDR3nt: TGTGCCGACAGTTTGCTCAGCCCTTCCACAGATACGCAGTATTTT; CDR3aa: CADSLLSPSTDTQYF
v_gene: TRBV5-5; d_gene: -; abundance: -; len: 12; j_gene: TRBJ2-2; CDR3nt: TGTGCAAGCAGACACCACACCGGGGTGCTGTTTTTT; CDR3aa: CASRHHTGVLFF
v_gene: TRBV11-2; d_gene: TRBD1; abundance: few; len: 14; j_gene: TRBJ2-4; CDR3nt: TGTGCCAGGAGCTCCGGGACAGGGGGTAACATTCAGTACTTC; CDR3aa: CARSSGTGGNIQYF